This TCR beta chain was captured in a study of blood T cells in healthy people across ages. Germline CDR1 and CDR2: KGHSH and LQKENI. CDR3 length: 15 amino acids. V lost 3 bases and J lost 6, with 18 bases in between. PCR was performed a second time for roughly 7 to 11 cycles using a sample-barcoded 5' primer and a J-beta primer mix. Each cDNA molecule was tagged by a template-switch adaptor that had 12 random nucleotides. TCRdb re-called the 5' RACE reads through MiXCR, storing one row per CDR3 protein. The sample shows approximately 850,000 distinct CDR3 sequences, 58% of them seen only once. About this clonotype: What it binds is unknown.

Study-level results: Age showed a roughly linear inverse relationship with TCR beta diversity per million T cells.

The TCR comes from a man in his thirties or forties in good health. The chain combines TRBV18 with TRBJ2-7; D uncertain. Material: blood. DNA for the CDR3: TGTGCCAGCTCACCCGCGCACAGCGTCCAGTTCGAGCAGTACTTC. It yields the protein CASSPAHSVQFEQYF.